Below, 10 T cell receptor beta chains from the same sample are listed, as sequenced in a study of beta chain features in type 1 diabetes. Isolated RNA was reverse transcribed in full, so expressed TCRB transcripts were sequenced. Repertoires were generated with immunoSEQ multiplex PCR, while TCRdb's copy carries only in-frame clones and drops some. The top ten clones hold 0.015% of a sample with around 330,000 clones, approximately 10% of them seen once. Sequencing was performed on naive CD4+ T cells from blood. The receptors here all came from a woman younger than 45 in good health.

This clone was seen a handful of times. The chain links TRBV5-1 to TRBJ2-1, with D possibly TRBD2 on 5 matching bases. Trimming stripped 0 bases from V and 9 bases from J, with 16 bases between. The CDR3 length is 15 residues. CDR1 SGHRS and CDR2 YFSETQ come from the germline V gene. The CDR3, as DNA: TGCGCCAGCAGCTTGGCTGGGGTGGACTCCACTGAGCAGTTCTTC. It encodes CASSLAGVDSTEQFF.

This clone was counted a few times. This chain links TRBV19 with TRBJ2-2; no firm D call. CDR3 length: 13 residues. Germline CDR1 and CDR2: LNHDA and SQIVND (reference sequence). V gave up 7 bases and J gave up 5 bases, with 11 bases separating them. The CDR3 spells CASNGPTTGELFF. CDR3 bases: TGTGCCAGTAATGGGCCAACTACCGGGGAGCTGTTTTTT.

V is TRBV18 and J is TRBJ1-2; D unresolved. The length of the CDR3 is 12 residues. V shed 5 bases and J shed 6 bases, with 10 bases lying between them. The germline V gene encodes CDR1 KGHSH and CDR2 LQKENI. CDR3 nucleotides: TGTGCCAGCTCATCGGGGTCCGATGGCTACACCTTC. Encoded protein: CASSSGSDGYTF.

This clone has only a few counts. The chain employs TRBV10-3 and TRBJ2-5, with D perhaps matching TRBD2 (6 bases). This CDR3 is built from 13 residues. Deletions cut 9 bases from V and 5 bases from J, with 16 bases between. Germline CDR1 reads ENHRY; CDR2 reads SYGVKD. CDR3 sequence reads: CAMRTAGSETQYF. The CDR3 DNA is TGTGCCATGAGGACGGCGGGGTCTGAGACCCAGTACTTC.

V usage is TRBV7-9 and J usage is TRBJ2-1; the D is unclear. CDR1 and CDR2 (germline): SEHNR, FQNEAQ (reference sequence). The V gene lost 5 bases and the J gene lost 5 bases, with 7 bases spanning the gap. The CDR3 is 12 residues long. CDR3: CASSRPDNEQFF. As DNA, the CDR3 is TGTGCCAGCAGCCGTCCCGACAATGAGCAGTTCTTC.

The V call is TRBV29-1, the J call TRBJ2-5; D is perhaps TRBD1 (6 bases). The CDR3 consists of 12 residues. The germline gives CDR1 SQVTM, CDR2 ANQGSEA. V was cut by 5 bases and J by 3 bases, with 10 bases left in between. CDR3 bases: TGCAGCGTTAGTGCAGGGGAAGAGACCCAGTACTTC. This gives the protein CSVSAGEETQYF.

The genes are TRBV7-2 and TRBJ2-3, with TRBD2 matching over 8 bases. The CDR3 contains 14 residues. Trimming took 4 bases from V and 5 from J; bases not matched to a gene: 5. Germline-derived CDR1 and CDR2 are SGHTA and FQGNSA. CDR3 loop: CASSYGTSGDTQYF. The CDR3 DNA is TGTGCCAGCAGCTACGGGACTAGTGGAGATACGCAGTATTTT. Full variable domain (missing parts from reference TRBV7-2 and TRBJ2-3): GAGVSQSPSNKVTEKGKDVELRCDPISGHTALYWYRQSLGQGLEFLIYFQGNSAPDKSGLPSDRFSAERTGGSVSTLTIQRTQQEDSAVYLCASSYGTSGDTQYFGPGTRLTVL.

This clone was seen only a few times. The V gene is TRBV13, the J gene TRBJ1-1; 12 nucleotides agree with TRBD1. Germline CDR1 is PRHDT and CDR2 is FYEKMQ (reference sequence). The CDR3 extends over 19 amino acids. J lost 3 bases, V lost 5 bases, and 16 bases had no gene match. The CDR3 protein is CASSNRDRGRAGRDTEAFF. The CDR3 DNA follows: TGTGCCAGCAGCAACCGGGACAGGGGGCGCGCGGGCCGGGACACTGAAGCTTTCTTT.

V usage is TRBV7-3 and J usage is TRBJ2-1; 10 nucleotides line up with TRBD2. Trimming at V came to 2 bases and at J to 4 bases, leaving 8 bases not matched to a gene. Germline CDR1 is SGHTA and CDR2 is FQGTGA. This CDR3 has 17 amino acids. The CDR3 DNA follows: TGTGCCAGCAGCTTAGGGGGGATTAGCGGGAGGTACAATGAGCAGTTCTTC. Its translation is CASSLGGISGRYNEQFF.

This clone was observed a few times. CDR3 in amino acids: CSVERAGGGETQYF. CDR3 coding DNA: TGCAGCGTTGAAAGGGCGGGAGGAGGGGAGACCCAGTACTTC. V and J are TRBV29-1 and TRBJ2-5, with 8 bases lining up with TRBD2. There are 14 residues in the CDR3. V shed 2 bases and J 5 bases; nucleotides not matched to a gene: 7. Germline loops: CDR1 SQVTM, CDR2 ANQGSEA. The full variable domain, completed using reference TRBV29-1 and TRBJ2-5, is SAVISQKPSRDICQRGTSLTIQCQVDSQVTMMFWYRQQPGQSLTLIATANQGSEATYESGFVIDKFPISRPNLTFSTLTVSNMSPEDSSIYLCSVERAGGGETQYFGPGTRLLVL.